These 20 T cell receptor beta chains originate from one sample sequenced in a study of blood T cells in healthy people across ages. The second PCR ran about 6 to 12 cycles with a sample-barcoded 5' primer and J-beta primers. Each CDR3 protein gets one entry after TCRdb re-called the 5' RACE reads with MiXCR. The table shows a few hundred thousand distinct CDR3 sequences, with roughly a quarter occurring only once. This same sample was also part of a study on T cells of mothers and their children.

Sequencing used blood. These receptor sequences come from a boy aged 2 to 10 in good health.

The table lists this clonotype with a few counts. The chain recombines TRBV9 with TRBJ2-1; D is possibly TRBD1 or TRBD2 (8 bases each). V dropped 0 bases and J dropped 15 bases, with 19 bases sitting between them. This CDR3 region has 14 residues. Germline V gene data show CDR1 as SGDLS and CDR2 as YYNGEE. CDR3 protein: CASSVATGGLGMFF. The CDR3 coding sequence is TGTGCCAGCAGCGTAGCTACAGGGGGACTAGGGATGTTCTTC.

The chain carries TRBV29-1 and TRBJ2-2; D may be TRBD2 (7 bases). Trimming took 3 bases from V and 4 from J, leaving 24 bases between them. Per germline, CDR1 SQVTM and CDR2 ANQGSEA. This CDR3 region has 18 residues. For the CDR3, the DNA is TGCAGCGTTGAGCGCTTAGATGCGGGAGTACAGGGCACCGGGGAGCTGTTTTTT. This gives the protein CSVERLDAGVQGTGELFF.

The chain combines TRBV20-1 with TRBJ2-1; possible D gene TRBD2, 5 bases. The J call could be wrong; TRBJ2-7 is a better fit for the DNA end. Germline assignment: CDR1 DFQATT and CDR2 SNEGSKA (reference sequence). The CDR3 is 13 amino acids. The CDR3 bases are TGCAGTGCAGAAGCCGGGAATGGGTACGAGCAGTACTTC. It codes for CSAEAGNGYEQYF.

The chain uses TRBV24-1 and TRBJ2-3; D gene ambiguous. Looked up from germline, CDR1 is KGHDR and CDR2 is SFDVKD. The CDR3 contains 13 residues. V dropped 1 base and J dropped 0 bases, with 1 base sitting between them. The CDR3 DNA reads TGTGCCACCAGTGATTTTAGCACAGATACGCAGTATTTT. This sequence encodes CATSDFSTDTQYF.

The sample holds a few counts of this clonotype. The chain employs TRBV10-3 and TRBJ2-5, with D perhaps being TRBD1 or TRBD2 (5 bases each). This CDR3 has 13 residues. V was pared by 4 bases and J by 3 bases, with 9 bases between. CDR1 is ENHRY, CDR2 SYGVKD, per germline. The chain's CDR3 is CAISGGNKETQYF. In DNA, the CDR3 is TGTGCCATCAGTGGGGGGAACAAAGAGACCCAGTACTTC.

This clonotype has only a few counts. Here the CDR3 DNA reads TGTGCCAGCACCTCTACAGGGGCCCGTGAGACCCAGTACTTC. Translated: CASTSTGARETQYF. This sequence joins TRBV7-2 and TRBJ2-5, with 7 bases identical to TRBD1. The CDR3 has 14 amino acids. Germline assignment: CDR1 SGHTA and CDR2 FQGNSA. With 7 bases clipped from V and 5 bases from J, the junction kept 10 bases outside the gene matches.

The chain is built from TRBV4-1 and TRBJ2-1, with 7 nucleotides matching TRBD2. V dropped 2 bases and J dropped 5; count of bases not matched to a gene: 12. This CDR3 comprises 17 residues. Germline V gives CDR1 MGHRA, CDR2 YSYEKL. The CDR3 loop reads CASSQRTGTTNNNEQFF. The CDR3 DNA follows: TGCGCCAGCAGCCAAAGGACCGGGACTACAAATAACAATGAGCAGTTCTTC.

The chain joins TRBV5-1 to TRBJ2-3; TRBD2 agrees at 10 bases. The ends lost 4 bases at V and 2 bases at J; junction bases unmatched: 4. The CDR3 covers 15 residues. Germline V gene lookup returns CDR1 SGHRS and CDR2 YFSETQ. CDR3 amino acids: CASSRGLADTDTQYF. CDR3 bases: TGCGCCAGCAGCCGTGGACTAGCGGACACAGATACGCAGTATTTT. The full variable domain, completed using reference TRBV5-1 and TRBJ2-3, is KAGVTQTPRYLIKTRGQQVTLSCSPISGHRSVSWYQQTPGQGLQFLFEYFSETQRNKGNFPGRFSGRQFSNSRSEMNVSTLELGDSALYLCASSRGLADTDTQYFGPGTRLTVL.

In the case of this clonotype: The germline gene is not matched at one end of the junction; a read error may be the cause. The V gene is TRBV12-3 or TRBV12-4, the J gene TRBJ2-5; no clear D gene. The CDR3 is made up of 12 amino acids. Written as DNA, the CDR3 is TGTGTCAGCAGTTTGACTCAAGAGACCCAGTACTTC. As protein: CVSSLTQETQYF.

A few counts support this clonotype. This chain links TRBV11-3 with TRBJ2-2; 8 bases align to TRBD1. Germline-derived CDR1 and CDR2 are SGHNT and YENEEA. Losses at the gene ends were 5 bases for V and 5 bases for J; bases not matched to a gene: 1. The CDR3 sequence is 13 residues long. CDR3 loop: CASSGQGTGELFF. The DNA of the CDR3 is TGTGCCAGCAGCGGACAGGGTACCGGGGAGCTGTTTTTT.

A note on this clonotype: At one boundary the junction diverges from the germline segment, which might be a read error. The CDR3 bases are TGTGTCAGCAGCCTAGGTAGGGCGGGAGAGTATGGCAATGAGCAGTTCTTC. Residues: CVSSLGRAGEYGNEQFF. This sequence joins TRBV3-1 and TRBJ2-1, with 7 bases identical to TRBD2. CDR1 is LGHDT and CDR2 is YNNKEL in the germline V gene (reference sequence). This CDR3 has 17 residues.

This clonotype has more than one count but fewer than ten. The chain is built from TRBV2 and TRBJ1-4, with TRBD1 identical over 8 bases. CDR1 and CDR2 (germline): SNHLY, FYNNEI. V shed 2 bases, J shed 5 bases, and the junction held 4 bases outside the gene matches. The CDR3 covers 15 residues. CDR3 protein: CASSETGTGNEKLFF. DNA of the CDR3: TGTGCCAGCAGTGAAACCGGGACAGGCAATGAAAAACTGTTTTTT.

The V call is TRBV7-9, the J call TRBJ2-1; TRBD2 aligns across 15 bases. J lost 5 bases, V lost 4 bases, and 6 bases had no gene match. Germline CDR1 is SEHNR and CDR2 is FQNEAQ (reference sequence). The CDR3 is 17 amino acids. The CDR3 DNA sequence: TGTGCCAGCAGCTCCGGGACTAGCGGGAGGTCCCACAATGAGCAGTTCTTC. As protein: CASSSGTSGRSHNEQFF.

This clonotype has more than one count but fewer than ten. The CDR3 region has the DNA TGTGCCAGCAGCCCCGGTACTAGCGGGGGGGCGGAGACCCAGTACTTC. Protein: CASSPGTSGGAETQYF. V and J are TRBV7-3 and TRBJ2-5; 13 nucleotides agree with TRBD2. The V gene's germline CDR1 is SGHTA and CDR2 FQGTGA. Trimming cost V 5 bases and J 5 bases; bases outside gene matches: 8. The CDR3 has 16 residues. Drawing the rest from reference TRBV7-3 and TRBJ2-5, the complete variable domain is GAGVSQTPSNKVTEKGKYVELRCDPISGHTALYWYRQSLGQGPEFLIYFQGTGAADDSGLPNDRFFAVRPEGSVSTLKIQRTERGDSAVYLCASSPGTSGGAETQYFGPGTRLLVL.

V is TRBV7-2 and J is TRBJ2-3; D is perhaps TRBD2 (6 bases). V gave up 3 bases and J gave up 0 bases, with 10 bases separating them. The CDR3 spans 15 residues. Germline CDR1 SGHTA, CDR2 FQGNSA. Written as DNA, the CDR3 is TGTGCCAGCAGCTTTGAGGGGACTAGCACAGATACGCAGTATTTT. Translation gives CASSFEGTSTDTQYF.

A few counts support this clonotype. V gene TRBV2 combines with J gene TRBJ2-2; tentatively, D is TRBD2 (6 bases). CDR1 is SNHLY and CDR2 is FYNNEI in the germline V gene. Trimming shortened V by 6 bases and J by 3 bases, and 14 bases separated the two germline ends. The CDR3 loop spans 15 amino acids. The CDR3 loop reads CASRDSGTYTGELFF. CDR3 bases: TGTGCCAGCAGGGACTCTGGGACTTACACCGGGGAGCTGTTTTTT. The full variable domain, with the rest looked up from reference TRBV2 and TRBJ2-2, is EPEVTQTPSHQVTQMGQEVILRCVPISNHLYFYWYRQILGQKVEFLVSFYNNEISEKSEIFDDQFSVERPDGSNFTLKIRSTKLEDSAMYFCASRDSGTYTGELFFGEGSRLTVL.

There are a few counts of this clonotype. The chain couples TRBV9 to TRBJ2-5; D might be TRBD2 (5 bases). The J call may be in error: the DNA end matches TRBJ2-1 better. Germline CDR1 is SGDLS and CDR2 is YYNGEE. This CDR3 contains 17 residues. The CDR3 DNA reads as TGTGCCAGCAGCGTCGGGATAGAAGGCCACTACTACAATGAGCAGTTCTTC. It codes for CASSVGIEGHYYNEQFF.

J is TRBJ2-2 and V is TRBV3-1; 12 bases are shared with TRBD2. CDR3 length: 15 amino acids. V lost 8 bases and J lost 5; bases outside the gene matches: 6. The V gene's germline CDR1 is LGHDT and CDR2 YNNKEL (reference sequence). The CDR3 DNA is TGTGCCAGCGGAACCGGGACTAGCGGGACCGGGGAGCTGTTTTTT. Translation: CASGTGTSGTGELFF.

This clonotype was seen only a few times. In DNA, the CDR3 is TGTGCCAGCAGCACCCACAGGGTTAACTACAATGAGCAGTTCTTC. Protein sequence: CASSTHRVNYNEQFF. The genes are TRBV9 and TRBJ2-1, with a weak D call TRBD1 (6 bases). Deletions cut 4 bases from V and 3 bases from J, with 14 bases between. The germline CDR1 and CDR2 sequences are SGDLS and YYNGEE. The CDR3 is 15 residues long.

The chain has TRBV6-1 and TRBJ1-2; 9 positions agree with TRBD1. V lost 6 bases to trimming and J lost 7 bases; unmatched junction nucleotides: 15. Germline loops: CDR1 MNHNS, CDR2 SASEGT. The CDR3 is made up of 16 amino acids. DNA of the CDR3: TGTGCCAGCAGACAGGACAGGGGAGAATTTGTATCTGGCTACACCTTC. Translated, it gives CASRQDRGEFVSGYTF.